This T cell receptor beta chain was identified in a study of blood T cells in healthy people across ages. This CDR3 comprises 15 residues. CDR1 and CDR2 (germline): LGHNA, YSLEER. Between the trimmed V and J ends, which lost 4 bases and 2 bases, there was a span of 11 bases. A second PCR of 7 to 11 cycles used a sample-barcoded 5' primer and a J-beta primer mix. MiXCR, applied by TCRdb to the 5' RACE reads, yields one record per CDR3 protein. The sample carries approximately 1.5 million distinct CDR3 sequences, about 45% recorded once. The sample taken for sequencing was blood. The chain is built from TRBV4-3 and TRBJ2-2, with D possibly being TRBD1 (6 bases). The clonotype originates from a woman in her late teens or twenties in good health. The CDR3 coding sequence is TGCGCCAGCAGCCGAGGACAGCTAAACACCGGGGAGCTGTTTTTT. Translating gives CASSRGQLNTGELFF.